Listed below are T cell receptor beta chains from one sample, sequenced in a study of Graves' ophthalmopathy and Graves' hyperthyroidism. A single record per CDR3 protein comes from TCRdb applying MiXCR to the multiplex PCR reads. Of a few hundred thousand distinct CDR3 sequences in the sample, roughly 17% were seen once. The source material was peripheral blood. The receptors stem from an adult man with Graves' ophthalmopathy. CDR3s include the opening cysteine and the closing phenylalanine or tryptophan. The order of the fields is J gene, clone size, V gene, D gene, CDR3 protein, CDR3 DNA. D genes are given only for firm matches. Size is stated for part of the rows, as once, few or many counts, or as a class when the clone is expanded.

j_gene: TRBJ2-5
abundance: many
v_gene: TRBV11-2
d_gene: NA
CDR3aa: CASSLDGETQYF
CDR3nt: TGTGCCAGCAGCTTAGATGGGGAGACCCAGTACTTC

j_gene: TRBJ1-2
abundance: few
v_gene: TRBV12-3/TRBV12-4
d_gene: TRBD1
CDR3aa: CASSITGTATNGYTF
CDR3nt: TGTGCCAGCAGTATAACCGGGACAGCGACTAATGGCTACACCTTC

j_gene: TRBJ2-5
abundance: many
v_gene: TRBV6-1
d_gene: NA
CDR3aa: CASGRDSGAQYF
CDR3nt: TGTGCCAGCGGTCGGGACTCAGGGGCCCAGTACTTC

j_gene: TRBJ2-7
abundance: NA
v_gene: TRBV7-2
d_gene: TRBD2
CDR3aa: CASSRRLAWSYEQYF
CDR3nt: TGTGCCAGCAGCAGGAGACTAGCGTGGTCCTACGAGCAGTACTTC

j_gene: TRBJ1-1
abundance: many
v_gene: TRBV7-2
d_gene: NA
CDR3aa: CASSLFGGSSTEAFF
CDR3nt: TGTGCCAGCAGCTTGTTCGGAGGGTCCAGCACTGAAGCTTTCTTT

j_gene: TRBJ1-2
abundance: many
v_gene: TRBV30
d_gene: NA
CDR3aa: CACPSRDGYTF
CDR3nt: TGTGCCTGCCCTAGTCGCGATGGCTACACCTTC

j_gene: TRBJ2-2
abundance: many
v_gene: TRBV28
d_gene: NA
CDR3aa: CVTGNTGELFF
CDR3nt: TGTGTCACCGGGAACACCGGGGAGCTGTTTTTT

j_gene: TRBJ1-6
abundance: many
v_gene: TRBV28
d_gene: NA
CDR3aa: CASSLYAGVDNSPLHF
CDR3nt: TGTGCCAGCAGTTTATACGCGGGAGTTGATAATTCACCCCTCCACTTT

j_gene: TRBJ1-2
abundance: many
v_gene: TRBV6-1
d_gene: NA
CDR3aa: CASSALFAAYGYTF
CDR3nt: TGTGCCAGCAGTGCCCTCTTCGCGGCTTATGGCTACACCTTC

j_gene: TRBJ1-1
abundance: many
v_gene: TRBV7-4
d_gene: TRBD1
CDR3aa: CASSLVARGGTEAFF
CDR3nt: TGTGCCAGCAGCTTAGTCGCCAGGGGGGGTACTGAAGCTTTCTTT

j_gene: TRBJ1-1
abundance: many
v_gene: TRBV30
d_gene: TRBD1
CDR3aa: CAWYRGGGTEAFF
CDR3nt: TGTGCCTGGTACAGGGGTGGTGGCACTGAAGCTTTCTTT

j_gene: TRBJ1-2
abundance: many
v_gene: TRBV7-2
d_gene: NA
CDR3aa: CASSADTPYGYTF
CDR3nt: TGTGCCAGCAGCGCGGACACACCCTATGGCTACACCTTC

j_gene: TRBJ1-6
abundance: many
v_gene: TRBV4-1
d_gene: NA
CDR3aa: CASSQEGTVSPLHF
CDR3nt: TGCGCCAGCAGCCAAGAAGGAACAGTTTCACCCCTCCACTTT

j_gene: TRBJ2-2
abundance: many
v_gene: TRBV20-1
d_gene: TRBD2
CDR3aa: CSARSGTSGDLITANTGELFF
CDR3nt: TGCAGTGCTAGAAGTGGGACTAGCGGAGACCTTATAACCGCGAACACCGGGGAGCTGTTTTTT

j_gene: TRBJ2-7
abundance: few
v_gene: TRBV2
d_gene: TRBD2
CDR3aa: CASSDFSGGALAYEQYF
CDR3nt: TGTGCCAGCAGCGACTTTAGCGGGGGGGCCCTGGCGTACGAGCAGTACTTC

j_gene: TRBJ1-5
abundance: few
v_gene: TRBV4-1
d_gene: NA
CDR3aa: CASSQDWAGSSNQPQHF
CDR3nt: TGCGCCAGCAGCCAAGATTGGGCAGGGTCGAGCAATCAGCCCCAGCATTTT

j_gene: TRBJ2-5
abundance: many
v_gene: TRBV29-1
d_gene: NA
CDR3aa: CSATSGVQETQYF
CDR3nt: TGCAGCGCTACGTCGGGGGTCCAAGAGACCCAGTACTTC

j_gene: TRBJ1-1
abundance: many
v_gene: TRBV29-1
d_gene: NA
CDR3aa: CSVVLNTEAFF
CDR3nt: TGCAGCGTTGTACTGAACACTGAAGCTTTCTTT

j_gene: TRBJ2-7
abundance: many
v_gene: TRBV28
d_gene: TRBD2
CDR3aa: CASSLKLSGPSSYEQYF
CDR3nt: TGTGCCAGCAGTTTAAAACTTAGCGGGCCTAGCTCCTACGAGCAGTACTTC

j_gene: TRBJ2-2
abundance: NA
v_gene: TRBV6-5
d_gene: TRBD1
CDR3aa: CASSYKRTGQRAGELFF
CDR3nt: TGTGCCAGCAGTTACAAAAGGACAGGGCAGCGGGCCGGGGAGCTGTTTTTT

j_gene: TRBJ2-7
abundance: few
v_gene: TRBV28
d_gene: NA
CDR3aa: CASSLIGLSRHQQYF
CDR3nt: TGTGCCAGCAGTTTAATCGGATTGAGCAGACATCAGCAGTACTTC

j_gene: TRBJ2-7
abundance: NA
v_gene: TRBV3-1
d_gene: TRBD2
CDR3aa: CASSQKIAGGTYEQYF
CDR3nt: TGTGCCAGCAGCCAAAAGATAGCGGGCGGAACCTACGAGCAGTACTTC

j_gene: TRBJ2-5
abundance: many
v_gene: TRBV4-2
d_gene: TRBD2
CDR3aa: CASSPGTSGGQETQYF
CDR3nt: TGTGCCAGCAGCCCCGGGACTAGCGGGGGACAAGAGACCCAGTACTTC

j_gene: TRBJ1-2
abundance: many
v_gene: TRBV29-1
d_gene: NA
CDR3aa: CSVEGRGNYGYTF
CDR3nt: TGCAGCGTTGAAGGGAGGGGGAACTATGGCTACACCTTC

j_gene: TRBJ1-6
abundance: few
v_gene: TRBV4-3
d_gene: NA
CDR3aa: CASSQGWSVYNSSLHF
CDR3nt: TGCGCCAGCAGCCAAGGTTGGTCAGTCTATAATTCATCCCTCCACTTT

j_gene: TRBJ2-7
abundance: NA
v_gene: TRBV6-2/TRBV6-3
d_gene: TRBD2
CDR3aa: CASSSQRGRYEQYF
CDR3nt: TGTGCCAGCAGTTCCCAGCGGGGGAGGTACGAGCAGTACTTC

j_gene: TRBJ2-7
abundance: many
v_gene: TRBV6-2/TRBV6-3
d_gene: NA
CDR3aa: CASSYPLATSYEQYF
CDR3nt: TGTGCCAGCAGTTATCCCCTAGCGACGTCCTACGAGCAGTACTTC